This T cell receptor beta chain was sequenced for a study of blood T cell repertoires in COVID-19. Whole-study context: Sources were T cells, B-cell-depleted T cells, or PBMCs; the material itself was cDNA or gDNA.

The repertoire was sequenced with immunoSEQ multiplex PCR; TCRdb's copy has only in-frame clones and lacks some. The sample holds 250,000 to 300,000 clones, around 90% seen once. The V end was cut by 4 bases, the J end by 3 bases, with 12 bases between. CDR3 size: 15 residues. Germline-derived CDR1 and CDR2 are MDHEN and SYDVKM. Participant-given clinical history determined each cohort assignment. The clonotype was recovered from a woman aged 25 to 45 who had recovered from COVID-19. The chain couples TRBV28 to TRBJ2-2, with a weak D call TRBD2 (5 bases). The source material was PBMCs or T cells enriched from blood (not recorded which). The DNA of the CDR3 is TGTGCCAGCAGTTCACAGCGGTGGTACACCGGGGAGCTGTTTTTT. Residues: CASSSQRWYTGELFF.